Below, 20 T cell receptor beta chains from the same sample are listed, as sequenced in a study of blood T cell repertoires in COVID-19. The table came from immunoSEQ multiplex PCR; TCRdb's copy has only in-frame clones and leaves some out. The sample has just over 300,000 clones, 89% seen once. The sequencing sample was made of PBMCs or T cells enriched from blood (not recorded which). These TCRs come from a woman aged 40 to 49 who had recovered from COVID-19.

V gene TRBV4-2 combines with J gene TRBJ1-5, with D possibly matching TRBD1 (5 bases). Trimming shortened V by 1 base and J by 6 bases, and 13 bases separated the two germline ends. CDR3 length equals 15 residues. Germline CDR1 LGHNA, CDR2 YNFKEQ. CDR3 residues: CASSQGPDGGQPQHF. Written as DNA, the CDR3 is TGTGCCAGCAGCCAAGGTCCGGACGGGGGTCAGCCCCAGCATTTT.

The V call is TRBV27, the J call TRBJ2-7; D perhaps matches TRBD2 (6 bases). Between the trimmed V and J ends, which lost 2 bases and 6 bases, there was a span of 8 bases. Germline V lookup: CDR1 MNHEY, CDR2 SMNVEV (reference sequence). The CDR3 is made up of 12 amino acids. In DNA, the CDR3 is TGTGCCAGCAGTTTAATGGGGGGCGAGCAGTACTTC. Protein product: CASSLMGGEQYF.

The table lists this clone with a few counts. This chain links TRBV19 with TRBJ1-5, with D unresolved. The CDR3 has 15 amino acids. Germline CDR1 and CDR2: LNHDA and SQIVND (reference sequence). Trimming removed 0 bases from V and 5 bases from J, with 11 bases in between. The CDR3 spells CASSIEGWEYQPQHF. The CDR3 DNA reads TGTGCCAGTAGTATAGAGGGTTGGGAGTATCAGCCCCAGCATTTT.

The chain carries TRBV12-3 or TRBV12-4 and TRBJ1-5, with 7 bases that match TRBD1. CDR3 length equals 13 residues. The trim removed 5 bases at V and 7 bases at J, leaving 5 bases unmatched. The CDR3 nucleotides are TGTGCCAGCAGTGACAGGGTAGGACAGCCCCAGCATTTT. Protein: CASSDRVGQPQHF.

In its sample, this clone was seen once. V and J are TRBV5-5 and TRBJ2-1, with 9 bases lining up with TRBD1. The CDR3 totals 16 residues. With 4 bases clipped from V and 4 bases from J, the junction kept 9 bases outside the gene matches. Looked up from germline, CDR1 is SGHKS and CDR2 is YYEKEE (reference sequence). CDR3 sequence (DNA): TGTGCCAGCAGCCCGCCTCCCGGGACAGGGTACAATGAGCAGTTCTTC. Translation gives CASSPPPGTGYNEQFF.

V usage is TRBV2 and J usage is TRBJ1-5; tentative D call: TRBD1 (5 bases). From germline, CDR1 is SNHLY and CDR2 FYNNEI. The CDR3 has 15 amino acids. Deletions cut 6 bases from V and 5 bases from J, with 17 bases between. The chain's CDR3 is CASRKTGSLYQPQHF. Here the CDR3 DNA reads TGTGCCAGCAGAAAAACAGGATCCCTTTATCAGCCCCAGCATTTT.

V and J are TRBV5-1 and TRBJ2-7, with D unclear. Trimming pared 2 bases from V and 4 bases from J, leaving 10 bases between. This CDR3 has 13 amino acids. Germline lookup yields CDR1 SGHRS and CDR2 YFSETQ. CDR3 sequence: CASSFGSGYEQYF. In nucleotides, the CDR3 is TGCGCCAGCAGCTTTGGATCCGGGTACGAGCAGTACTTC.

V and J are TRBV27 and TRBJ2-7; no clear D. The CDR3 consists of 13 residues. Trimming shortened V by 1 base and J by 5 bases, and 9 bases separated the two germline ends. Germline CDR1 reads MNHEY; CDR2 reads SMNVEV (reference sequence). CDR3 nucleotide sequence: TGTGCCAGCAGTTTATTTGCCCGGGACGAGCAGTACTTC. Residues: CASSLFARDEQYF.

V gene TRBV29-1 combines with J gene TRBJ2-1; unclear D gene. This CDR3 comprises 13 residues. V was clipped by 6 bases and J by 0 bases, with 9 bases between them. CDR1 and CDR2 (germline): SQVTM, ANQGSEA. CDR3 residues: CSVERLSYNEQFF. Written as DNA, the CDR3 is TGCAGCGTGGAGCGCCTCTCCTACAATGAGCAGTTCTTC.

This chain uses TRBV13 with TRBJ2-2; TRBD2 matches at 8 bases. Germline trimming cut 0 bases from V and 1 base from J; bases unmatched to any gene: 4. The CDR3 extends over 17 amino acids. Germline V CDR1 and CDR2: PRHDT, FYEKMQ (reference sequence). CDR3 loop: CASSLGLSGRNTGELFF. CDR3 nucleotides: TGTGCCAGCAGCTTAGGCCTAAGCGGGAGGAACACCGGGGAGCTGTTTTTT.

The CDR3 region has the DNA TGCGCCAGCAGCGACAGGGGGCCCCCCGGGGAGCTGTTTTTT. This encodes CASSDRGPPGELFF. The chain couples TRBV23-1 to TRBJ2-2; TRBD1 aligns across 10 bases. TRBV23-1 is noted as an ORF with a role that remains uncertain. J gave up 6 bases and V 6 bases, and 4 bases lay outside the gene matches. The CDR3 spans 14 residues.

V gene TRBV3-1 (or the pseudogene TRBV3-2) combines with J gene TRBJ1-5, with 10 bases lining up with TRBD1. Per germline, CDR1 LGHDT and CDR2 YNNKEL (reference sequence). Germline trimming cut 4 bases from V and 3 bases from J; bases unmatched to any gene: 6. The CDR3 length is 16 residues. In DNA form, the CDR3 reads TGTGCCAGCAGCCTCTCTGGGACAGGGGTCAATCAGCCCCAGCATTTT. Translation gives CASSLSGTGVNQPQHF.

The rearrangement uses TRBV28 and TRBJ1-3, with a tentative D call TRBD1 (5 bases). The V end lost 1 base, the J end lost 4 bases, and 11 bases lay between the germline ends. Looked up from germline, CDR1 is MDHEN and CDR2 is SYDVKM. The CDR3 length is 15 residues. DNA of the CDR3: TGTGCCAGCAGTTTATTAGGGGCTGGAGGAAACACCATATATTTT. It is translated as CASSLLGAGGNTIYF.

This chain links TRBV24-1 with TRBJ1-5; D may be TRBD1 (6 bases). Germline lookup yields CDR1 KGHDR and CDR2 SFDVKD. V dropped 3 bases and J dropped 2 bases, with 19 bases sitting between them. The CDR3 has 18 amino acids. CDR3 sequence (DNA): TGTGCCACCAGTGATGGGGGTAACTACAGGGACGGCAATCAGCCCCAGCATTTT. It encodes CATSDGGNYRDGNQPQHF.

The chain couples TRBV11-3 to TRBJ1-6, with no clear D. CDR1 and CDR2 (germline): SGHNT, YENEEA. V was shortened by 5 bases and J by 4 bases, with 15 bases between the two germline ends. The CDR3 has 16 residues. DNA of the CDR3: TGTGCCAGCAGCCCGCCTTCAAGAGGATATAATTCACCCCTCCACTTT. Its protein is CASSPPSRGYNSPLHF.

The chain links TRBV30 to TRBJ2-5; D gene ambiguous. Trimming cost V 4 bases and J 4 bases, with 10 bases left between them. The CDR3 sequence is 12 residues long. Germline loops: CDR1 GTSNPN, CDR2 SVGIG (reference sequence). The CDR3 DNA reads TGTGCCTGGACGGTGGGCCCAGAGACCCAGTACTTC. Encoded protein: CAWTVGPETQYF.

The V call is TRBV19, the J call TRBJ2-7; the D is unclear. Germline V gene sequence: CDR1 LNHDA, CDR2 SQIVND (reference sequence). The length of the CDR3 is 15 residues. V was clipped by 8 bases and J by 1 base, with 18 bases between them. DNA for the CDR3: TGTGCCAGTCGCATGGCCGACTTCATATCCTACGAGCAGTACTTC. Its translation: CASRMADFISYEQYF. Complete variable domain (other parts from reference TRBV19 and TRBJ2-7): DGGITQSPKYLFRKEGQNVTLSCEQNLNHDAMYWYRQDPGQGLRLIYYSQIVNDFQKGDIAEGYSVSREKKESFPLTVTSAQKNPTAFYLCASRMADFISYEQYFGPGTRLTVT.

Concerning this clone: One junction end disagrees with the germline gene, perhaps due to a read error. The J gene is TRBJ2-3, the V gene TRBV7-2, with 8 bases matching TRBD2. The CDR3 runs to 14 residues. The germline V gene has CDR1 SGHTA and CDR2 FQGNSA. CDR3 protein: CASRLAGSPGTQYF. CDR3 sequence (DNA): TGTGCCAGCAGATTAGCGGGGAGCCCGGGTACGCAGTATTTT.

This clone has a single count. The chain has TRBV29-1 and TRBJ2-7, with D possibly TRBD1 on 5 matching bases. V lost 6 bases, J lost 2 bases, and 14 bases lay in between. CDR3 size: 13 residues. CDR1 is SQVTM and CDR2 is ANQGSEA in the germline V gene. The chain's CDR3 is CSVALTVAYEQYF. Written as DNA, the CDR3 is TGCAGCGTGGCCCTGACAGTAGCCTACGAGCAGTACTTC.

The J gene is TRBJ2-3, the V gene TRBV9; possible D gene TRBD1, 5 bases. Germline V gives CDR1 SGDLS, CDR2 YYNGEE. This CDR3 spans 12 amino acids. With 0 bases removed from V and 14 bases from J, the gap between germline ends came to 13 bases. CDR3 in amino acids: CASSVEGPPSYF. The DNA of the CDR3 is TGTGCCAGCAGCGTAGAGGGGCCGCCCTCGTATTTT.